These T cell receptor beta chains were read from a single sample in a study of T cell repertoires in cytomegalovirus infection. Their recognized antigens are unknown. Each CDR3 protein gets one entry after TCRdb re-called the reads with MiXCR. The data show roughly 180,000 distinct CDR3 sequences, about 22% seen once. This material consisted of CD8+ T cells from cultured PBMCs, taken from culture after CMV antigen stimulation. Receptor source: a human donor in good health (CMV status not recorded). Some clones in this sample may be carry-over from other donors' samples. Both conserved end residues are part of each CDR3. A D gene is named only where the DNA matches it firmly. Size tells how often a clone was seen (once, few, many) or the class of an expanded clone, and some rows leave it out.

size	D	J	V	CDR3
.	TRBD2	TRBJ2-3	TRBV29-1	CSVEGLAGRTDTQYF
few	.	TRBJ2-1	TRBV19	CASSIDGYGGSYNEQFF
.	.	TRBJ2-3	TRBV7-2	CASRGRSTDTQYF
.	.	TRBJ2-1	TRBV7-2	CARETEYNEQFF
.	TRBD1	TRBJ1-5	TRBV7-2	CASSLGQGAYQPQHF
few	.	TRBJ2-5	TRBV5-1	CASSPPRDKYQETQYF
few	TRBD1	TRBJ2-1	TRBV7-9	CASRVPGQGEGASYNEQFF
.	.	TRBJ1-2	TRBV6-5	CARSMRALDGYTF
.	TRBD1	TRBJ2-1	TRBV7-2	CASRQDRGQFF
.	.	TRBJ2-7	TRBV7-2	CASSLPPQGSYEQYF
few	TRBD1	TRBJ1-5	TRBV6-6	CASSKNLGQGINQPQHF
.	.	TRBJ2-5	TRBV7-2	CASSLGQDLQETQYF
.	.	TRBJ2-7	TRBV7-2	CASSFRRGSGYEQYF
few	TRBD1	TRBJ2-7	TRBV4-3	CASRRGTGAYEQYF
few	TRBD1	TRBJ2-3	TRBV12-3/TRBV12-4	CASSSRDRAFTDTQYF
few	TRBD2	TRBJ2-1	TRBV28	CASTSESGGPLNEQFF
.	.	TRBJ2-5	TRBV2	CASSEARGGQETQYF
few	.	TRBJ2-5	TRBV7-9	CASSPGLSTQYF
few	.	TRBJ1-2	TRBV7-9	CASTSGPNYGYTF
few	.	TRBJ1-1	TRBV7-8	CASSPNVQGRNTEAFF
few	.	TRBJ2-1	TRBV14	CASSDRRSYNEQFF
.	.	TRBJ1-1	TRBV12-3/TRBV12-4	CASSLTVGGTEAFF
few	.	TRBJ2-2	TRBV7-9	CASSFTGESTGELFF
many	.	TRBJ2-3	TRBV19	CASSMMTATGYTDTQYF
.	.	TRBJ2-1	TRBV7-8	CASSLIRAGELNEQFF